This TCR beta chain derives from a study of blood T cell repertoires in COVID-19. The wider study: The United States, Italy and Spain supplied acute and convalescent COVID-19 samples. PBMCs, B-cell-depleted T cells, or T cells provided the cDNA or gDNA that made up the material.

Authors' data handling: Estimation of nucleated cell counts relied on the amplification of reference gene primers. Here immunoSEQ multiplex PCR was the method, and the copy in TCRdb shows in-frame clones only, minus some. The DNA was the basis for D and trimming; V, J and clone size are from that table. The repertoire has about 44,000 clones, 84% of them found once; the top ten carry 40% to 55%. Germline V gives CDR1 MNHEY, CDR2 SMNVEV (reference sequence). This CDR3 comprises 13 residues. Trimming pared 4 bases from V and 8 bases from J, leaving 12 bases between. The specimen was peripheral blood. This receptor was taken from a human donor in a cohort sampled during active COVID-19. This rearrangement joins TRBV27 to TRBJ2-1; D is possibly TRBD1 (5 bases). The CDR3, as DNA: TGTGCCAGCAGTTGGGCAGGGCTCGATGAGCAGTTCTTC. Protein product: CASSWAGLDEQFF.